Presented here are 18 T cell receptor beta chains from one specimen sequenced in a study of cytomegalovirus exposure and HLA in healthy donors. 60 Vbeta and 13 Jbeta primers were used in PCR. The assay was immunoSEQ multiplex PCR, and TCRdb's table has in-frame clones only and misses some. This repertoire comprises approximately 40,000 clones; its ten largest clones make up about 6.4%. Sequencing was carried out using PBMCs. The receptors shown here come from a human donor in good health.

The chain recombines TRBV11-2 with TRBJ2-7, with D maybe TRBD1 (6 bases). This CDR3 has 14 residues. Per the germline V gene, CDR1 is SGHAT and CDR2 is FQNNGV. V was cut by 5 bases and J by 0 bases, with 11 bases left in between. CDR3 sequence: CASSPQGTSYEQYF. CDR3 nucleotides: TGTGCCAGCAGCCCCCAGGGGACCTCCTACGAGCAGTACTTC.

The rearrangement links TRBV7-2 to TRBJ2-5; 7 positions agree with TRBD2. V gave up 5 bases and J gave up 5 bases; unmatched junction bases: 8. CDR3 size: 14 residues. Germline-derived CDR1 and CDR2 are SGHTA and FQGNSA. The CDR3 DNA reads as TGTGCCAGCAGCGGACTAGGGACCTGGGAGACCCAGTACTTC. Its protein product is CASSGLGTWETQYF.

The V gene is TRBV5-4, the J gene TRBJ2-1, with D perhaps matching TRBD2 (7 bases). In germline, CDR1 is SGHNT, CDR2 YYREEE (reference sequence). Between the trimmed V and J ends, which lost 6 bases and 9 bases, there was a span of 19 bases. CDR3 length: 14 residues. CDR3 bases: TGTGCCAGCATCGACAGCTGGGCGGGGGCTGAGCAGTTCTTC. It encodes CASIDSWAGAEQFF. The full variable domain, rest sourced from reference TRBV5-4 and TRBJ2-1, is ETGVTQSPTHLIKTRGQQVTLRCSSQSGHNTVSWYQQALGQGPQFIFQYYREEENGRGNFPPRFSGLQFPNYSSELNVNALELDDSALYLCASIDSWAGAEQFFGPGTRLTVL.

This chain connects TRBV6-4 to TRBJ2-7; D remains unclear. This CDR3 has 11 residues. Trimming cost V 7 bases and J 6 bases, with 10 bases left between them. The germline CDR1 and CDR2 sequences are MRHNA and SNTAGT. The CDR3 DNA sequence: TGTGCCAGCATATCCGTCGGCGAGCAGTACTTC. It encodes CASISVGEQYF.

The J gene is TRBJ1-1, the V gene TRBV5-1; D is ambiguous. V lost 0 bases and J lost 5, with 11 bases in between. The germline V gene has CDR1 SGHRS and CDR2 YFSETQ. The CDR3 runs 14 residues. The CDR3 is CASSLGIGVTEAFF. The CDR3 nucleotides read TGCGCCAGCAGCTTGGGAATCGGAGTGACTGAAGCTTTCTTT. Full variable domain (outside the CDR3, taken from reference TRBV5-1 and TRBJ1-1): KAGVTQTPRYLIKTRGQQVTLSCSPISGHRSVSWYQQTPGQGLQFLFEYFSETQRNKGNFPGRFSGRQFSNSRSEMNVSTLELGDSALYLCASSLGIGVTEAFFGQGTRLTVV.

For the CDR3, the DNA is TGTGCCAGCAGCCGACTGCAGAACACTGAAGCTTTCTTT. Translation gives CASSRLQNTEAFF. The chain has TRBV5-4 and TRBJ1-1; no firm D call. V was cut by 4 bases and J by 1 base, with 8 bases left in between. The CDR3 has 13 amino acids. Germline V CDR1 and CDR2: SGHNT, YYREEE (reference sequence).

This chain connects TRBV5-1 to TRBJ2-1, with a possible D match to TRBD2 (5 bases). The CDR3 sequence is 12 residues long. Germline V gives CDR1 SGHRS, CDR2 YFSETQ. Trimming cost V 3 bases and J 6 bases, with 7 bases left between them. The CDR3 nucleotides are TGCGCCAGCAGCTCTAGCATCAATGAGCAGTTCTTC. Its translation is CASSSSINEQFF. Together with reference TRBV5-1 and TRBJ2-1, the CDR3 gives the full variable domain: KAGVTQTPRYLIKTRGQQVTLSCSPISGHRSVSWYQQTPGQGLQFLFEYFSETQRNKGNFPGRFSGRQFSNSRSEMNVSTLELGDSALYLCASSSSINEQFFGPGTRLTVL.

This rearrangement joins TRBV7-6 to TRBJ2-1, with 8 bases identical to TRBD2. Germline CDR1 reads SGHVS; CDR2 reads FNYEAQ. Trimming took 1 base from V and 5 from J; bases not matched to a gene: 7. The CDR3 totals 16 residues. CDR3 nucleotides: TGTGCCAGCAGCTTAGAAGCGGGGGCCTCAGACAATGAGCAGTTCTTC. It specifies CASSLEAGASDNEQFF.

The chain recombines TRBV9 with TRBJ1-2; D unclear. The germline V gene encodes CDR1 SGDLS and CDR2 YYNGEE. This CDR3 has 13 residues. The V gene lost 3 bases and the J gene lost 6 bases, with 12 bases spanning the gap. The CDR3 coding sequence is TGTGCCAGCAGCGGGGCCCTCCGGAATGGCTACACCTTC. Translation: CASSGALRNGYTF.

The chain has TRBV18 and TRBJ1-2; 8 nucleotides match TRBD1. The CDR3 has 14 amino acids. V gave up 3 bases and J gave up 7 bases; unmatched junction bases: 7. Germline values: CDR1 KGHSH, CDR2 LQKENI. CDR3: CASSPPQGASGYTF. Written as DNA, the CDR3 is TGTGCCAGCTCACCGCCCCAGGGGGCTAGTGGCTACACCTTC.

This sequence joins TRBV5-4 and TRBJ2-7; 8 bases fit TRBD2. The ends lost 4 bases at V and 6 bases at J; junction bases unmatched: 6. The CDR3 totals 13 residues. CDR1 is SGHNT, CDR2 YYREEE, per germline (reference sequence). This CDR3 reads CASSPGGFGEQYF. The CDR3 DNA follows: TGTGCCAGCAGCCCGGGAGGGTTCGGCGAGCAGTACTTC.

The chain joins TRBV18 to TRBJ1-4, with D tentatively TRBD1 (6 bases). The CDR3 totals 15 residues. Looked up from germline, CDR1 is KGHSH and CDR2 is LQKENI. Trimming pared 1 base from V and 12 bases from J, leaving 18 bases between. The chain's CDR3 is CASSPRGGDLLELFF. The CDR3 region has the DNA TGTGCCAGCTCACCACGGGGGGGCGACTTGCTGGAACTGTTTTTT.

The V call is TRBV7-9, the J call TRBJ2-1, with a tentative D call TRBD2 (7 bases). The CDR3 length is 15 residues. The germline gives CDR1 SEHNR, CDR2 FQNEAQ (reference sequence). Trimming shortened V by 2 bases and J by 5 bases, and 13 bases separated the two germline ends. The CDR3 bases are TGTGCCAGCAGCTTAAGGGGGGGGATCGACAATGAGCAGTTCTTC. It specifies CASSLRGGIDNEQFF.

The V gene is TRBV5-6, the J gene TRBJ2-5; TRBD1 agrees at 9 bases. The V segment lost 2 bases and the J segment 5 bases; nucleotides outside the gene matches: 4. The CDR3 spans 14 residues. The germline gives CDR1 SGHDT, CDR2 YYEEEE. CDR3 protein: CASSLQGAVETQYF. DNA of the CDR3: TGTGCCAGCAGCTTACAGGGGGCGGTGGAGACCCAGTACTTC.

This chain links TRBV7-3 with TRBJ2-7, with 9 bases aligning to TRBD2. With 5 bases clipped from V and 4 bases from J, the junction kept 9 bases outside the gene matches. Germline values: CDR1 SGHTA, CDR2 FQGTGA. The length of the CDR3 is 15 residues. The CDR3 spells CASSETPGLAYEQYF. CDR3 DNA sequence: TGTGCCAGCAGCGAGACGCCGGGACTAGCTTACGAGCAGTACTTC.

The chain carries TRBV7-8 and TRBJ1-4; the D gene is possibly TRBD1 (5 bases). CDR1 and CDR2 (germline): SGHVS, FQNEAQ. The length of the CDR3 is 14 residues. V dropped 7 bases and J dropped 7 bases, with 16 bases sitting between them. The CDR3 DNA reads as TGTGCCAGCACGGGGGGGTCTTGGGTTGAAAAACTGTTTTTT. Translated: CASTGGSWVEKLFF. Full variable domain (outside the CDR3, taken from reference TRBV7-8 and TRBJ1-4): GAGVSQSPRYKVAKRGQDVALRCDPISGHVSLFWYQQALGQGPEFLTYFQNEAQLDKSGLPSDRFFAERPEGSVSTLKIQRTQQEDSAVYLCASTGGSWVEKLFFGSGTQLSVL.

CDR3 sequence reads: CAWTGNGNQPQHF. The DNA for the CDR3 is TGTGCCTGGACAGGGAACGGCAATCAGCCCCAGCATTTT. The V and J genes are TRBV30 and TRBJ1-5; tentative D call: TRBD1 (5 bases). The V and J ends lost 4 bases and 2 bases respectively, with 9 bases between them. CDR3 length: 13 residues. CDR1 and CDR2 (germline): GTSNPN, SVGIG (reference sequence).

The V and J genes are TRBV7-9 and TRBJ1-5; weak D call: TRBD1 (5 bases). V was trimmed by 5 bases and J by 0 bases, leaving 11 bases between them. Germline loops: CDR1 SEHNR, CDR2 FQNEAQ (reference sequence). This CDR3 contains 15 residues. In DNA form, the CDR3 reads TGTGCCAGCAGCCTAGTGGGGCCTAGCAATCAGCCCCAGCATTTT. Protein: CASSLVGPSNQPQHF.